Following are 17 T cell receptor beta chains from one sample sequenced in a study of B cell selection in AIRE deficiency. Regulatory T cells were sorted as CD4+CD25hiCD127low/negative cells. Produced via immunoSEQ multiplex PCR; TCRdb's table is partial and in-frame only. The profile shows around 20,000 clones, about 94% of them singletons. Sequences were obtained from Tregs sorted from PBMCs. These receptors were taken from a human donor with AIRE deficiency.

This clone appeared a single time. The gene calls are TRBV15 and TRBJ1-4, with TRBD1 identical over 7 bases. J lost 4 bases, V lost 4 bases, and 6 bases had no gene match. The germline CDR1 and CDR2 sequences are LNHNV and YYDKDF (reference sequence). The CDR3 is 15 amino acids. The CDR3 nucleotides read TGTGCCACCAGCAAAAGAAGGGACAGTAATGAAAAACTGTTTTTT. Its protein product is CATSKRRDSNEKLFF. The entire variable domain, with the rest obtained from reference TRBV15 and TRBJ1-4, is as follows: DAMVIQNPRYQVTQFGKPVTLSCSQTLNHNVMYWYQQKSSQAPKLLFHYYDKDFNNEADTPDNFQSRRPNTSFCFLDIRSPGLGDTAMYLCATSKRRDSNEKLFFGSGTQLSVL.

The rearrangement links TRBV28 to TRBJ2-1; D is perhaps TRBD1 (6 bases). The CDR3 runs 16 residues. Germline assignment: CDR1 MDHEN and CDR2 SYDVKM. V was pared by 2 bases and J by 11 bases, with 22 bases between. The CDR3 loop reads CASSLGRLLGGAKQFF. The CDR3 region has the DNA TGTGCCAGCAGTTTAGGGCGGCTTTTAGGGGGTGCGAAGCAGTTCTTC. The variable domain in full, completed from reference TRBV28 and TRBJ2-1, reads DVKVTQSSRYLVKRTGEKVFLECVQDMDHENMFWYRQDPGLGLRLIYFSYDVKMKEKGDIPEGYSVSREKKERFSLILESASTNQTSMYLCASSLGRLLGGAKQFFGPGTRLTVL.

On this clone itself: One junction end does not reproduce the germline sequence, and a read error may be involved. DNA of the CDR3: TGCGCCAGCAGTTTGGGTAGCAATCAGCCCCAGCATTTT. This sequence encodes CASSLGSNQPQHF. This chain connects TRBV5-1 to TRBJ1-5; D not resolved. Germline loops: CDR1 SGHRS, CDR2 YFSETQ. CDR3 size: 13 residues.

V and J are TRBV29-1 and TRBJ2-1; 7 bases map to TRBD1. The CDR3 runs to 13 residues. V shed 5 bases, J shed 3 bases, and the junction held 4 bases outside the gene matches. Germline V lookup: CDR1 SQVTM, CDR2 ANQGSEA. CDR3: CSVSQGVYNEQFF. The CDR3 nucleotides are TGCAGCGTTTCCCAGGGGGTCTACAATGAGCAGTTCTTC.

The CDR3 sequence: CASSFTRTGELFF. As DNA, the CDR3 is TGTGCCAGCAGCTTCACCAGGACCGGGGAGCTGTTTTTT. The chain joins TRBV7-9 to TRBJ2-2; D is unresolved. The germline V gene encodes CDR1 SEHNR and CDR2 FQNEAQ (reference sequence). V was shortened by 3 bases and J by 5 bases, with 7 bases between the two germline ends. The CDR3 runs to 13 residues.

The count of this clone is one. The chain joins TRBV10-1 to TRBJ1-4; no firm D call. Trimming cost V 1 base and J 7 bases, with 16 bases left between them. Germline values: CDR1 WNHNN, CDR2 SYGVQD (reference sequence). This CDR3 spans 16 amino acids. CDR3 coding DNA: TGCGCCAGCAGTGAGTTGTTCTCGGGCCCGTGTGAAAAACTGTTTTTT. It specifies CASSELFSGPCEKLFF.

The chain couples TRBV7-9 to TRBJ2-1; the D gene could be TRBD1 or TRBD2 (6 bases each). The CDR3 runs to 18 residues. Germline values: CDR1 SEHNR, CDR2 FQNEAQ (reference sequence). Trimming stripped 5 bases from V and 4 bases from J, with 24 bases between. CDR3 residues: CASSHFGGGSSIYNEQFF. The CDR3 coding sequence is TGTGCCAGCAGCCACTTCGGAGGGGGTAGCAGTATATACAATGAGCAGTTCTTC. Supplemented by reference TRBV7-9 and TRBJ2-1, the full variable domain reads DTGVSQNPRHKITKRGQNVTFRCDPISEHNRLYWYRQTLGQGPEFLTYFQNEAQLEKSRLLSDRFSAERPKGSFSTLEIQRTEQGDSAMYLCASSHFGGGSSIYNEQFFGPGTRLTVL.

This chain joins TRBV10-3 and TRBJ1-3, with D possibly being TRBD1 (6 bases). The germline V gene encodes CDR1 ENHRY and CDR2 SYGVKD. The CDR3 runs 12 residues. V lost 3 bases to trimming and J lost 7 bases, with 7 bases between them. CDR3 protein: CAISERGNTIYF. CDR3 coding DNA: TGTGCCATCAGTGAAAGGGGGAACACCATATATTTT.

The chain has TRBV11-3 and TRBJ2-2, with D possibly being TRBD2 (6 bases). The germline CDR1 and CDR2 sequences are SGHNT and YENEEA. The CDR3 runs to 13 residues. V was cut by 11 bases and J by 2 bases, with 12 bases left in between. The CDR3 DNA sequence: TGTGCCGGAGGGACTCCCAACACCGGGGAGCTGTTTTTT. Its translation: CAGGTPNTGELFF.

The rearrangement uses TRBV7-9 and TRBJ1-1; TRBD1 agrees at 7 bases. Germline assignment: CDR1 SEHNR and CDR2 FQNEAQ (reference sequence). This CDR3 region has 14 residues. The ends lost 0 bases at V and 5 bases at J; junction bases unmatched: 3. In DNA form, the CDR3 reads TGTGCCAGCAGCTTAGCGGGGACAGCTACTGAAGCTTTCTTT. As protein: CASSLAGTATEAFF.

The chain combines TRBV18 with TRBJ2-1, with 7 bases fitting TRBD2. The germline gives CDR1 KGHSH, CDR2 LQKENI. The ends lost 3 bases at V and 8 bases at J; junction bases unmatched: 10. The CDR3 spans 15 residues. The chain's CDR3 is CASSPTSLKGYEQFF. Written as DNA, the CDR3 is TGTGCCAGCTCACCGACTAGCCTCAAAGGGTATGAGCAGTTCTTC.

This chain joins TRBV11-1 and TRBJ2-5; D gene unclear. In germline, CDR1 is SGHAT, CDR2 FQDESV (reference sequence). The CDR3 contains 15 residues. V gave up 0 bases and J gave up 2 bases, with 10 bases separating them. CDR3 DNA: TGTGCCAGCAGCTTAGCAACACAGCCTCAAGAGACCCAGTACTTC. It codes for CASSLATQPQETQYF.

The rearrangement uses TRBV7-3 and TRBJ1-5; maybe TRBD1 (5 bases). This CDR3 contains 13 residues. The V and J ends lost 2 bases and 6 bases respectively, with 8 bases between them. Germline CDR1 SGHTA, CDR2 FQGTGA. CDR3 sequence: CASSLYGGQPQHF. The CDR3 region has the DNA TGTGCCAGCAGCTTATATGGGGGTCAGCCCCAGCATTTT.

This chain connects TRBV11-2 to TRBJ1-5; D remains ambiguous. V gave up 0 bases and J gave up 5 bases, with 5 bases separating them. Germline V gene data show CDR1 as SGHAT and CDR2 as FQNNGV. This CDR3 spans 13 amino acids. In nucleotides, the CDR3 is TGTGCCAGCAGCTTAGAACGGGATCAGCCCCAGCATTTT. It yields the protein CASSLERDQPQHF.

This CDR3 reads CASSSRLAGRETQYF. CDR3 nucleotides: TGCGCCAGCAGCTCAAGACTAGCGGGAAGGGAGACCCAGTACTTC. V and J are TRBV5-1 and TRBJ2-5, with TRBD2 matching 11 bases. The CDR3 has 15 residues. Trimming took 3 bases from V and 5 from J; bases not matched to a gene: 6. Germline values: CDR1 SGHRS, CDR2 YFSETQ.

V is TRBV5-1 and J is TRBJ2-2, with D possibly being TRBD1 (6 bases). CDR1 is SGHRS, CDR2 YFSETQ, per germline. This CDR3 has 13 amino acids. V was shortened by 3 bases and J by 15 bases, with 18 bases between the two germline ends. The CDR3: CASSSRAERGMFF. Here the CDR3 DNA reads TGCGCCAGCAGCTCTCGGGCCGAAAGGGGGATGTTTTTT.

The V call is TRBV28, the J call TRBJ1-4, with 8 bases matching TRBD1. This CDR3 is built from 11 residues. CDR1 and CDR2 (germline): MDHEN, SYDVKM. V lost 8 bases to trimming and J lost 7 bases; unmatched junction nucleotides: 0. The CDR3 DNA reads TGTGCCAGCGACAGGGGTGAAAAACTGTTTTTT. Translated: CASDRGEKLFF.